Following are 30 T cell receptor beta chains from one sample sequenced in a study of T cell clones after liver transplantation (dated by TCRdb to about 2019). Interpreted using the paper, the time point label stands for: pre-transplant. Libraries were constructed by the immunoSEQ multiplex PCR assay. Not all clones reach the TCRdb copy of this immuneACCESS table, which keeps in-frame sequences only. Checked studies attribute under half of the gap to unresolved V genes and leave the rest unexplained. The sample has 68,000 or so clones on record, 80% of them singletons. Roughly 0.54% of the sample is held by the ten biggest clonotypes. This specimen consisted of CD4+ T cells from blood, obtained before liver transplant. The receptors here all came from a human donor who received a liver transplant.

The count of this clone is one. The chain carries TRBV28 and TRBJ2-7; 10 nucleotides match TRBD2. The germline V gene encodes CDR1 MDHEN and CDR2 SYDVKM. The CDR3 has 15 amino acids. V gave up 4 bases and J gave up 5 bases; unmatched junction bases: 8. The CDR3 here is CASSSYSGRANEQYF. DNA for the CDR3: TGTGCCAGCAGTTCATACAGCGGGAGGGCCAACGAGCAGTACTTC. The full variable domain, completed using reference TRBV28 and TRBJ2-7, is DVKVTQSSRYLVKRTGEKVFLECVQDMDHENMFWYRQDPGLGLRLIYFSYDVKMKEKGDIPEGYSVSREKKERFSLILESASTNQTSMYLCASSSYSGRANEQYFGPGTRLTVT.

The rearrangement joins TRBV25-1 to TRBJ2-3; D uncertain. The CDR3 has 15 residues. Germline V CDR1 and CDR2: MGHDK, SYGVNS. Trimming left V 1 base short and J 2 bases short, with 10 bases between. CDR3 coding DNA: TGTGCCAGCAGTGAATGGGATACCGCCACAGATACGCAGTATTTT. This gives the protein CASSEWDTATDTQYF.

The chain carries TRBV7-3 and TRBJ2-7, with 9 bases aligning to TRBD2. V gave up 4 bases and J gave up 4 bases; unmatched junction bases: 5. The CDR3 has 14 residues. The germline gives CDR1 SGHTA, CDR2 FQGTGA. The CDR3 nucleotides read TGTGCCAGCAGCTCTTTAGCGGGAGCTTACGAGCAGTACTTC. It specifies CASSSLAGAYEQYF.

The chain uses TRBV6-1 and TRBJ1-1; D may be TRBD1 (6 bases). Per the germline V gene, CDR1 is MNHNS and CDR2 is SASEGT. Trimming removed 5 bases from V and 7 bases from J, with 11 bases in between. The CDR3 length is 12 residues. The CDR3 sequence: CASSPRGYEAFF. CDR3 nucleotide sequence: TGTGCCAGCAGTCCAAGGGGGTATGAAGCTTTCTTT.

This chain connects TRBV28 to TRBJ1-5; D is possibly TRBD1 (5 bases). Trimming shortened V by 3 bases and J by 1 base, and 10 bases separated the two germline ends. The CDR3 is 15 residues long. Per the germline V gene, CDR1 is MDHEN and CDR2 is SYDVKM. CDR3 sequence reads: CASSLGGGSNQPQHF. The CDR3, as DNA: TGTGCCAGCAGTTTGGGGGGAGGGAGCAATCAGCCCCAGCATTTT.

This chain connects TRBV25-1 to TRBJ1-1, with D perhaps TRBD1 (5 bases). The V gene lost 4 bases and the J gene lost 5 bases, with 20 bases spanning the gap. The germline CDR1 and CDR2 sequences are MGHDK and SYGVNS. This CDR3 has 16 residues. The CDR3 loop reads CASSASLGTGETEAFF. CDR3 coding DNA: TGTGCCAGCAGTGCATCCCTAGGGACCGGGGAAACTGAAGCTTTCTTT.

The V gene is TRBV19, the J gene TRBJ1-5; the D gene is possibly TRBD1 (6 bases). The CDR3 covers 16 residues. The germline V gene has CDR1 LNHDA and CDR2 SQIVND (reference sequence). Trimming stripped 10 bases from V and 0 bases from J, with 19 bases between. The CDR3 protein is CATTVTGTNSNQPQHF. Written as DNA, the CDR3 is TGTGCCACCACGGTCACAGGGACTAATAGCAATCAGCCCCAGCATTTT.

The rearrangement uses TRBV29-1 and TRBJ1-1; weak D call: TRBD1 (6 bases). The germline gives CDR1 SQVTM, CDR2 ANQGSEA. V gave up 7 bases and J gave up 6 bases, with 21 bases separating them. CDR3 length: 14 residues. CDR3 in amino acids: CSASPPYREPEAFF. CDR3 coding DNA: TGCAGCGCCTCCCCCCCATACAGGGAACCTGAAGCTTTCTTT.

This chain links TRBV7-2 with TRBJ1-2; D possibly corresponds to TRBD1 (5 bases). This CDR3 comprises 13 residues. Trimming took off 3 bases at V and 4 bases at J, with 9 bases between the two ends. Germline-derived CDR1 and CDR2 are SGHTA and FQGNSA. The CDR3 here is CASSLGLGYGYTF. CDR3 DNA: TGTGCCAGCAGCTTGGGGCTCGGCTATGGCTACACCTTC.

CDR3 coding DNA: TGTGCCAGCAGTTTGGCAGCCTCTGGGGCCAACGTCCTGACTTTC. Amino acids: CASSLAASGANVLTF. The J gene is TRBJ2-6, the V gene TRBV28; D unresolved. In germline, CDR1 is MDHEN, CDR2 SYDVKM. Between the trimmed V and J ends, which lost 3 bases and 0 bases, there was a span of 6 bases. The CDR3 has 15 amino acids.

The V gene is TRBV6-4, the J gene TRBJ1-1; D unresolved. Germline V gives CDR1 MRHNA, CDR2 SNTAGT. Between the trimmed V and J ends, which lost 0 bases and 5 bases, there was a span of 7 bases. This CDR3 has 13 residues. In DNA form, the CDR3 reads TGTGCCAGCAGTGACTCATCCGGTACTGAAGCTTTCTTT. It specifies CASSDSSGTEAFF.

The V call is TRBV2, the J call TRBJ1-3, with D maybe TRBD1 (5 bases). The CDR3 runs 14 residues. Germline V CDR1 and CDR2: SNHLY, FYNNEI. The V and J ends lost 8 bases and 0 bases respectively, with 11 bases between them. DNA for the CDR3: TGTGCCAGCCGACAGTCCTTCTCTGGAAACACCATATATTTT. Protein: CASRQSFSGNTIYF. The variable domain in full, completed from reference TRBV2 and TRBJ1-3, reads EPEVTQTPSHQVTQMGQEVILRCVPISNHLYFYWYRQILGQKVEFLVSFYNNEISEKSEIFDDQFSVERPDGSNFTLKIRSTKLEDSAMYFCASRQSFSGNTIYFGEGSWLTVV.

This clone was detected only once. J is TRBJ2-7 and V is TRBV9; 7 bases line up with TRBD1. Germline values: CDR1 SGDLS, CDR2 YYNGEE. V was pared by 4 bases and J by 4 bases, with 11 bases of the junction left unmatched. The CDR3 totals 15 residues. CDR3 nucleotides: TGTGCCAGCAGCCCAGCGTACAGGGGATTTTACGAGCAGTACTTC. Translation: CASSPAYRGFYEQYF.

The J gene is TRBJ1-4, the V gene TRBV6-1; no reliable D call. This CDR3 contains 14 residues. Germline-derived CDR1 and CDR2 are MNHNS and SASEGT. V lost 7 bases and J 1 base, leaving 10 bases between the germline ends. CDR3 DNA: TGTGCCAGCACCCTAACTAGAACTAATGAAAAACTGTTTTTT. This codes for CASTLTRTNEKLFF.

The chain combines TRBV10-2 with TRBJ2-2; the D gene is possibly TRBD2 (6 bases). The germline V gene encodes CDR1 WSHSY and CDR2 SAAADI. Trimming pared 0 bases from V and 4 bases from J, leaving 12 bases between. The CDR3 sequence is 16 residues long. The CDR3 bases are TGCGCCAGCAGTGAGTCTCGGGGGTCCTTCACCGGGGAGCTGTTTTTT. Translation gives CASSESRGSFTGELFF.

V usage is TRBV5-6 and J usage is TRBJ2-7; D is possibly TRBD1 or TRBD2 (7 bases each). V was pared by 0 bases and J by 3 bases, with 16 bases between. This CDR3 spans 16 amino acids. CDR1 is SGHDT and CDR2 is YYEEEE in the germline V gene. CDR3 in DNA: TGTGCCAGCAGCTTGGGAGGCAGGGGGGGTTACTACGAGCAGTACTTC. It translates to CASSLGGRGGYYEQYF.

The chain links TRBV28 to TRBJ1-4; no definite D call. The CDR3 covers 13 residues. Trimming removed 8 bases from V and 7 bases from J, with 14 bases in between. Germline-derived CDR1 and CDR2 are MDHEN and SYDVKM. The CDR3 sequence is CASRASRVEKLFF. The CDR3 bases are TGTGCCAGCCGGGCCTCAAGAGTTGAAAAACTGTTTTTT.

The chain uses TRBV29-1 and TRBJ1-2, with D maybe TRBD1 (6 bases). The germline CDR1 and CDR2 sequences are SQVTM and ANQGSEA. The CDR3 covers 11 residues. Trimming cost V 5 bases and J 8 bases, with 12 bases left between them. The CDR3, as DNA: TGCAGCGTTTTGGACAGTCGGGGCTACACCTTC. This sequence encodes CSVLDSRGYTF.

V is TRBV2 and J is TRBJ2-1, with TRBD2 matching 16 bases. This CDR3 is built from 16 residues. Germline V gene lookup returns CDR1 SNHLY and CDR2 FYNNEI. Trimming cost V 6 bases and J 9 bases; bases outside gene matches: 8. The CDR3 here is CASRRPGTSGRAEQFF. The DNA of the CDR3 is TGTGCCAGCAGGAGGCCCGGGACTAGCGGGAGGGCTGAGCAGTTCTTC.

J is TRBJ2-7 and V is TRBV20-1; D gene unclear. CDR3 length equals 11 residues. The V gene lost 3 bases and the J gene lost 5 bases, with 8 bases spanning the gap. CDR1 DFQATT and CDR2 SNEGSKA come from the germline V gene (reference sequence). The CDR3 reads CSASKSHEQYF. The DNA of the CDR3 is TGCAGTGCTAGTAAATCCCACGAGCAGTACTTC.

The chain couples TRBV7-2 to TRBJ2-2; 7 bases map to TRBD2. Germline V gene lookup returns CDR1 SGHTA and CDR2 FQGNSA. This CDR3 is 18 amino acids long. Unmatched junction bases numbered 14, after V lost 6 bases and J lost 1 base. The CDR3 bases are TGTGCCAGCAGACACTTTCCTAGGACTAGGCTGAACACCGGGGAGCTGTTTTTT. Protein product: CASRHFPRTRLNTGELFF.

The chain employs TRBV9 and TRBJ1-1, with TRBD1 matching over 10 bases. Per the germline V gene, CDR1 is SGDLS and CDR2 is YYNGEE. This CDR3 has 15 residues. The V and J ends lost 4 bases and 3 bases, in that order; junction bases with no gene match: 6. The CDR3 DNA reads TGTGCCAGCAGCCCCTCAGGACAGGGGGACACTGAAGCTTTCTTT. This sequence encodes CASSPSGQGDTEAFF. The full variable domain, its missing parts supplied by reference TRBV9 and TRBJ1-1, is DSGVTQTPKHLITATGQRVTLRCSPRSGDLSVYWYQQSLDQGLQFLIQYYNGEERAKGNILERFSAQQFPDLHSELNLSSLELGDSALYFCASSPSGQGDTEAFFGQGTRLTVV.

The count of this clone is one. The chain couples TRBV5-1 to TRBJ1-1; D is unclear. The CDR3 totals 15 residues. V lost 1 base, J lost 0 bases, and 10 bases lay in between. Germline loops: CDR1 SGHRS, CDR2 YFSETQ. The CDR3 protein is CASSLSPGLNTEAFF. CDR3 coding DNA: TGCGCCAGCAGCTTGAGTCCGGGGTTGAACACTGAAGCTTTCTTT.

By share, this clone counts as medium-sized. This chain links TRBV6-1 with TRBJ1-1; D may be TRBD1 (5 bases). The CDR3 is made up of 15 amino acids. The germline V and J ends were trimmed by 6 bases and 5 bases, with 19 bases remaining between them. Germline CDR1 and CDR2: MNHNS and SASEGT. CDR3 in DNA: TGTGCCAGCAGCGAGTCGTTTGGGGGAGTGACTGAAGCTTTCTTT. It codes for CASSESFGGVTEAFF.

The rearrangement uses TRBV25-1 and TRBJ1-4, with 10 bases lining up with TRBD1. This CDR3 region has 14 residues. From germline, CDR1 is MGHDK and CDR2 SYGVNS. The trim removed 10 bases at V and 12 bases at J, leaving 14 bases unmatched. This CDR3 is CATDDSRGTGELFF. The CDR3 DNA reads as TGTGCCACGGACGACAGCCGCGGGACAGGGGAACTGTTTTTT.

This rearrangement joins TRBV25-1 to TRBJ2-7, with D possibly matching TRBD2 (5 bases). The ends were cut back, 7 bases at V and 7 bases at J, with 17 bases in the middle. CDR3 size: 13 residues. In germline, CDR1 is MGHDK, CDR2 SYGVNS. CDR3 DNA: TGTGCCAGCACCCCGGACCCCCCGGGGGAGCAGTACTTC. It translates to CASTPDPPGEQYF.

The rearrangement links TRBV6-1 to TRBJ1-1; D may be TRBD1 (5 bases). CDR1 and CDR2 (germline): MNHNS, SASEGT. This CDR3 has 14 residues. V lost 8 bases to trimming and J lost 4 bases, with 17 bases between them. CDR3 loop: CASGTSFRGTEAFF. The CDR3 DNA sequence: TGTGCCAGCGGGACCTCCTTTCGGGGCACTGAAGCTTTCTTT.

The genes are TRBV19 and TRBJ2-5; D is perhaps TRBD1 or TRBD2 (6 bases each). V gave up 7 bases and J gave up 5 bases, with 17 bases separating them. Germline V CDR1 and CDR2: LNHDA, SQIVND (reference sequence). The CDR3 extends over 14 amino acids. The CDR3: CASKQRRGMETQYF. CDR3 nucleotides: TGTGCCAGTAAACAAAGGAGGGGGATGGAGACCCAGTACTTC.

The V and J genes are TRBV28 and TRBJ2-7; 9 bases align to TRBD1. After removal of 2 bases from V and 2 bases from J, the junction contained 1 base not matched to a gene. The CDR3 has 14 residues. Germline V lookup: CDR1 MDHEN, CDR2 SYDVKM. CDR3 DNA sequence: TGTGCCAGCAGTTTACGACAGGGGGCCTACGAGCAGTACTTC. Protein: CASSLRQGAYEQYF.

The rearrangement links TRBV18 to TRBJ2-1; TRBD1 might be the D (7 bases). Looked up from germline, CDR1 is KGHSH and CDR2 is LQKENI. Trimming removed 3 bases at V and 8 bases at J, with 11 bases between. This CDR3 is 13 amino acids long. The CDR3 coding sequence is TGTGCCAGCTCACCCCAGGGGGGCTATGAGCAGTTCTTC. The encoded protein is CASSPQGGYEQFF.